This TCR beta chain was found in a study of shared clonotypes between healthy human individuals. Study-wide findings and caveats: Incompleteness in sorted-subset sequencing, despite large depth, was shown by rarefaction.

Clones were sequenced by immunoSEQ multiplex PCR, and TCRdb holds only the in-frame ones, with some missing. In the table there are roughly 570,000 clones, nearly 98% of which are singletons. In the case of this clone: Antigen unknown. At the DNA level, this CDR3 is encoded by other sequences in the same sample as well.

Naive CD8 cells lacked CD45RO, underwent positive selection for CCR7 and left out terminally differentiated effector memory CD45RA+ cells. Study donors comprised healthy, HIV-negative adults devoid of recent acute infection or vaccination. Material for sequencing was naive CD8+ T cells sorted from blood. The sequence came from a young man in good health.

The CDR3: CASSPGPSYEQYF. The CDR3 DNA is TGTGCCAGCAGCCCGGGACCAAGCTACGAGCAGTACTTC. J is TRBJ2-7 and V is TRBV11-2; D may be TRBD1 or TRBD2 (5 bases each). Germline loops: CDR1 SGHAT, CDR2 FQNNGV. This CDR3 has 13 residues. Trimming pared 5 bases from V and 3 bases from J, leaving 11 bases between.